The present entry profiles one TCR beta chain with its context. What it binds is not known. V was trimmed by 5 bases and J by 3 bases, leaving 11 bases between them. CDR3 length: 14 amino acids. Looked up from germline, CDR1 is LNHNV and CDR2 is YYDKDF (reference sequence). Some clones are missing from TCRdb's copy, which holds only in-frame ones; the method was immunoSEQ multiplex PCR. The sample has fewer than 45,000 clones; about 88% are singletons. This entry belongs to a study of T cells in localized non-small cell lung cancer. Study results and caveats: Uninvolved nearby lung showed the greatest T cell clonality, exceeding that found in tumor.

The chain recombines TRBV15 with TRBJ1-5, with D perhaps matching TRBD1 (6 bases). The clonotype comes from a woman between 18 and 50 years old with stage III lung adenocarcinoma. Sample: peripheral blood, taken before any cancer treatment. The DNA for the CDR3 is TGTGCCACCAGCCCCCGGACAGACAATCAGCCCCAGCATTTT. Residues: CATSPRTDNQPQHF.